The 23 T cell receptor beta chains below were found in one sample sequenced in a study of metastatic and nonmetastatic thyroid tumors. TCRdb reassembled clones from the PCR reads with MiXCR. The sample contains 20,000 to 25,000 clones, approximately 11% of which appear only once. Treatment of any kind had been given to no patient before thyroid surgery. Specimen: blood. Receptors originate from a female donor with papillary thyroid cancer or a benign thyroid nodule (not recorded which). Some clones in this sample may be carry-over from other donors' samples.

This clone was seen repeatedly, ten times or more. The chain is built from TRBV7-9 and TRBJ2-2; no reliable D call. Germline CDR1 and CDR2: SEHNR and FQNEAQ (reference sequence). V gave up 2 bases and J gave up 3 bases, with 13 bases separating them. The CDR3 loop spans 16 amino acids. The CDR3 is CASSLFSPLDTGELFF. CDR3 DNA sequence: TGTGCCAGCAGCTTATTTTCTCCCCTCGACACCGGGGAGCTGTTTTTT.

This rearrangement joins TRBV12-3 or TRBV12-4 to TRBJ2-2; D ambiguous. This CDR3 is 12 amino acids long. V lost 3 bases to trimming and J lost 6 bases, with 5 bases between them. The CDR3 here is CASSFFSGELFF. The CDR3 coding sequence is TGTGCCAGCAGTTTCTTCTCCGGGGAGCTGTTTTTT.

The V call is TRBV6-1, the J call TRBJ2-7; D is unresolved. CDR3 length: 11 amino acids. The germline CDR1 and CDR2 sequences are MNHNS and SASEGT. V was trimmed by 5 bases and J by 5 bases, leaving 7 bases between them. The CDR3 bases are TGTGCCAGCAGTAAACGAAACGAGCAGTACTTC. It is translated as CASSKRNEQYF.

This clone was detected many times. CDR3: CASNGGGSSYNSPLHF. In nucleotides, the CDR3 is TGTGCCAGCAACGGTGGAGGGAGCTCCTATAATTCACCCCTCCACTTT. This sequence joins TRBV6-4 and TRBJ1-6; D is undetermined. Trimming removed 7 bases at V and 0 bases at J, with 13 bases between. The CDR3 length is 16 residues. The germline V gene has CDR1 MRHNA and CDR2 SNTAGT.

This clone was seen many times. The chain joins TRBV19 to TRBJ1-5; D is unclear. Germline CDR1 reads LNHDA; CDR2 reads SQIVND (reference sequence). Trimming shortened V by 3 bases and J by 5 bases, and 14 bases separated the two germline ends. CDR3 length equals 15 residues. CDR3 nucleotides: TGTGCCAGTAGTATCATGGAGGATGGGTATCAGCCCCAGCATTTT. It encodes CASSIMEDGYQPQHF.

This clone was detected many times. The chain uses TRBV6-1 and TRBJ2-1; 9 bases align to TRBD1. From germline, CDR1 is MNHNS and CDR2 SASEGT. The CDR3 spans 15 residues. V gave up 6 bases and J gave up 4 bases; unmatched junction bases: 7. Written as DNA, the CDR3 is TGTGCCAGCAGACCGCCGGGACAGGGATACAATGAGCAGTTCTTC. Translating gives CASRPPGQGYNEQFF.

The chain couples TRBV10-3 to TRBJ2-5; D possibly corresponds to TRBD2 (5 bases). CDR1 and CDR2 (germline): ENHRY, SYGVKD. The CDR3 length is 13 residues. Trimming took 4 bases from V and 3 from J, leaving 9 bases between them. CDR3 coding DNA: TGTGCCATCAGTGTCAGCGGTGAAGAGACCCAGTACTTC. Protein: CAISVSGEETQYF.

This clone was detected only a few times. Its ends do not fully match the called genes, so a read error is possible. J is TRBJ2-7 and V is TRBV10-2; D is possibly TRBD1 (5 bases). Germline CDR1 reads WSHSY; CDR2 reads SAAADI. The CDR3 length is 15 residues. The CDR3, as DNA: TGCGCCAGCAGTGAGTCCATAGGGGTCTCCTACGATCAGTACTTC. Its translation: CASSESIGVSYDQYF.

This chain joins TRBV10-3 and TRBJ2-5; TRBD2 matches 9 bases. Germline values: CDR1 ENHRY, CDR2 SYGVKD. This CDR3 spans 14 amino acids. V trimming: 4 bases; J trimming: 5 bases; junction bases outside the gene matches: 5. DNA for the CDR3: TGTGCCATCAGTGTAGCGGGGGTGAGGGAGACCCAGTACTTC. Protein: CAISVAGVRETQYF.

This clone appeared many times. A single base separates this from a much larger clone, so it may be a read error. J is TRBJ2-2 and V is TRBV20-1; TRBD2 might be the D (5 bases). CDR1 is DFQATT, CDR2 SNEGSKA, per germline (reference sequence). The V gene lost 2 bases and the J gene lost 6 bases, with 22 bases spanning the gap. The CDR3 runs to 17 residues. The CDR3 region has the DNA TGCAGTGCTAGAAAAGTCCGACTCTCGGGAAACGCCGGGGAGCTGTTTTTT. Amino acid sequence: CSARKVRLSGNAGELFF.

This clone has only a few counts. The rearrangement joins TRBV19 to TRBJ2-2; perhaps TRBD2 as D (6 bases). This CDR3 is 15 amino acids long. V lost 4 bases and J lost 3, with 12 bases in between. CDR1 is LNHDA and CDR2 is SQIVND in the germline V gene (reference sequence). The chain's CDR3 is CASSTIADHTGELFF. As DNA, the CDR3 is TGTGCCAGTAGTACCATAGCGGATCACACCGGGGAGCTGTTTTTT.

This chain uses TRBV5-1 with TRBJ2-2; D is tentatively TRBD1 or TRBD2 (5 bases each). V was clipped by 0 bases and J by 6 bases, with 12 bases between them. Looked up from germline, CDR1 is SGHRS and CDR2 is YFSETQ. CDR3 length: 15 residues. The CDR3 protein is CASSLEVRDAGELFF. The CDR3 region has the DNA TGCGCCAGCAGCTTGGAAGTACGGGACGCCGGGGAGCTGTTTTTT.

As to this clone: Other DNA sequences in the sample encode the same CDR3. The chain uses TRBV6-1 and TRBJ2-6; D call uncertain. The CDR3 is 15 amino acids. Trimming stripped 7 bases from V and 0 bases from J, with 10 bases between. Germline values: CDR1 MNHNS, CDR2 SASEGT. The chain's CDR3 is CASKDVSSGANVLTF. For the CDR3, the DNA is TGTGCCAGCAAGGATGTTAGCTCTGGGGCCAACGTCCTGACTTTC.

This clone is judged medium-sized (0.01 to 0.1%). The rearrangement joins TRBV28 to TRBJ2-2, with D uncertain. This CDR3 comprises 13 residues. Germline CDR1 is MDHEN and CDR2 is SYDVKM. V lost 6 bases and J lost 5, with 10 bases in between. CDR3 coding DNA: TGTGCCAGCAGAAGGACGGATACCGGGGAGCTGTTTTTT. The encoded protein is CASRRTDTGELFF. The variable domain in full, completed from reference TRBV28 and TRBJ2-2, reads DVKVTQSSRYLVKRTGEKVFLECVQDMDHENMFWYRQDPGLGLRLIYFSYDVKMKEKGDIPEGYSVSREKKERFSLILESASTNQTSMYLCASRRTDTGELFFGEGSRLTVL.

By share, this clone ranks as medium-sized. The chain links TRBV6-6 to TRBJ2-7, with D possibly TRBD1 on 5 matching bases. Germline loops: CDR1 MNHNY, CDR2 SVGAGI (reference sequence). There are 13 residues in the CDR3. Trimming removed 6 bases at V and 3 bases at J, with 12 bases between. CDR3: CASSLFDSYEQYF. As DNA, the CDR3 is TGTGCCAGCAGCTTATTCGACAGCTACGAGCAGTACTTC.

This clone showed up just a few times. CDR3 DNA sequence: TGTGCCAGCAGTTACCCCCCTCTAGCGGGAGGTGGCAATGAGCAGTTCTTC. It is translated as CASSYPPLAGGGNEQFF. The rearrangement joins TRBV6-6 to TRBJ2-1, with 11 bases fitting TRBD2. V lost 2 bases, J lost 6 bases, and 9 bases stayed unmatched. Germline CDR1 MNHNY, CDR2 SVGAGI (reference sequence). The CDR3 covers 17 residues.

This clone has at least ten counts. The chain links TRBV12-3 or TRBV12-4 to TRBJ2-5; maybe TRBD1 (6 bases). Trimming stripped 8 bases from V and 2 bases from J, with 6 bases between. CDR3 size: 11 residues. This CDR3 reads CASGQQETQYF. The CDR3 region has the DNA TGTGCCAGCGGACAGCAAGAGACCCAGTACTTC.

This clone is labeled as medium-sized. This sequence joins TRBV6-5 and TRBJ2-7; 8 bases are shared with TRBD1. Germline lookup yields CDR1 MNHEY and CDR2 SVGAGI. J gave up 1 base and V 2 bases, and 4 bases lay outside the gene matches. The CDR3 contains 15 residues. In nucleotides, the CDR3 is TGTGCCAGCAGTTACGGACAGGGTTTTTCCTACGAGCAGTACTTC. It is translated as CASSYGQGFSYEQYF.

This clone is categorized as medium-sized. The chain couples TRBV28 to TRBJ2-7; D is perhaps TRBD2 (5 bases). V shed 5 bases and J shed 4 bases, with 12 bases lying between them. Germline V gene sequence: CDR1 MDHEN, CDR2 SYDVKM. This CDR3 spans 13 amino acids. CDR3 sequence reads: CASSPPGWYEQYF. The CDR3 DNA sequence: TGTGCCAGCAGTCCCCCGGGGTGGTACGAGCAGTACTTC.

This clone was counted between two and nine times. CDR3 in amino acids: CASSEAGAGAYEQYF. Written as DNA, the CDR3 is TGTGCCAGCAGTGAAGCGGGAGCGGGGGCCTACGAGCAGTACTTC. This chain joins TRBV6-1 and TRBJ2-7, with TRBD2 identical over 8 bases. Germline values: CDR1 MNHNS, CDR2 SASEGT. The CDR3 contains 15 residues. The V gene end was trimmed by 0 bases and the J gene end by 2 bases; junction bases not matched to a gene: 3.

At least ten counts were recorded for this clone. The sample carries other DNA sequences with the same CDR3. CDR3 bases: TGTGCCAGCAGAACCCAGGGGGCAGGGGAGCAGTACTTC. Residues: CASRTQGAGEQYF. The chain uses TRBV3-1 and TRBJ2-7, with TRBD1 identical over 8 bases. CDR1 is LGHDT and CDR2 is YNNKEL in the germline V gene (reference sequence). This CDR3 comprises 13 residues. Trimming cost V 6 bases and J 7 bases; bases outside gene matches: 8.

At least ten counts were recorded for this clone. The chain links TRBV7-9 to TRBJ1-5; D gene unclear. Germline values: CDR1 SEHNR, CDR2 FQNEAQ (reference sequence). Trimming removed 4 bases at V and 4 bases at J, with 5 bases between. The length of the CDR3 is 12 residues. The CDR3 DNA is TGTGCCAGCAGCTCTAAAAATCAGCCCCAGCATTTT. It encodes CASSSKNQPQHF. Full variable domain (outside the CDR3, taken from reference TRBV7-9 and TRBJ1-5): DTGVSQNPRHKITKRGQNVTFRCDPISEHNRLYWYRQTLGQGPEFLTYFQNEAQLEKSRLLSDRFSAERPKGSFSTLEIQRTEQGDSAMYLCASSSKNQPQHFGDGTRLSIL.

This clone was picked up many times. The J gene is TRBJ2-1, the V gene TRBV7-3; weak D call: TRBD2 (5 bases). Trimming removed 2 bases at V and 8 bases at J, with 13 bases between. CDR3 size: 14 residues. Per the germline V gene, CDR1 is SGHTA and CDR2 is FQGTGA. The CDR3 sequence: CASSLGGPGDEQFF. Written as DNA, the CDR3 is TGTGCCAGCAGCTTAGGAGGCCCGGGTGATGAGCAGTTCTTC.